This entry describes one T cell receptor (beta chain). In the authors' workflow: Estimation of nucleated cell counts was performed using reference gene primer amplification. Using immunoSEQ multiplex PCR, the repertoire was profiled, and TCRdb retains in-frame clones only, with some absent. D and trimming were read from the DNA, whereas the V and J calls and clone size are those reported in that table. This sample has 150,000 to 200,000 clones, with approximately 92% found just once. The data derive from a study of blood T cell repertoires in COVID-19. Study in general: Acute-phase and convalescent COVID-19 samples originated in the United States, Italy and Spain. PBMCs, B-cell-depleted T cells, or T cells provided the cDNA or gDNA that made up the material.

Trimming removed 0 bases at V and 7 bases at J, with 10 bases between. CDR3 size: 15 residues. The V gene's germline CDR1 is SGHDN and CDR2 FVKESK. The TCR comes from a woman aged 45-65 years with acute or convalescent COVID-19. The J gene is TRBJ1-6, the V gene TRBV14, with a possible D match to TRBD1 (5 bases). Sequenced: peripheral blood. CDR3 sequence (DNA): TGTGCCAGCAGCCAAGATCAGGGTTCGAATTCACCCCTCCACTTT. Residues: CASSQDQGSNSPLHF.